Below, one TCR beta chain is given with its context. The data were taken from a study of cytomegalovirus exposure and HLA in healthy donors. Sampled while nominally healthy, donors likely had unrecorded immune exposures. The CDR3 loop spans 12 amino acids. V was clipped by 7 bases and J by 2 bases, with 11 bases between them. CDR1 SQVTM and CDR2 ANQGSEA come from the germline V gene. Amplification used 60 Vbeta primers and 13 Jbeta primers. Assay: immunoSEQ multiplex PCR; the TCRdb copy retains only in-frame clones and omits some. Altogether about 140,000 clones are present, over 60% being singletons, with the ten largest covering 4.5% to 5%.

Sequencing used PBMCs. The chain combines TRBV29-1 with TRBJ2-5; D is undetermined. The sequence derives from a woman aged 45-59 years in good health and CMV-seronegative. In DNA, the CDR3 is TGCAGCGCCTCACACGGGCAAGAGACCCAGTACTTC. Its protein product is CSASHGQETQYF.